These 24 T cell receptor beta chains originate from one sample sequenced in a study of breast tumors, draining lymph nodes, adjacent tissues. Breast cancer patients provided tissue from their axillary draining lymph nodes. TCRdb re-called the multiplex PCR reads through MiXCR, storing one row per CDR3 protein. This sample has about 130,000 distinct CDR3 sequences, with about 20% found just once. Material for sequencing was axillary lymph node tissue. All receptors come from a female donor with breast cancer. Some clones in this sample may be carry-over from other donors' samples.

Regarding this clonotype: The junction departs from germline at one end; a sequencing error may be responsible. CDR3 amino acids: CASSSIWASNEKLSF. In DNA, the CDR3 is TGTGCCAGCAGTTCAATCTGGGCGTCTAATGAAAAACTGTCTTTT. J is TRBJ1-4 and V is TRBV12-3 or TRBV12-4; D unclear. The CDR3 runs to 15 residues.

This clonotype was found many times. This sequence joins TRBV27 and TRBJ2-1, with D tentatively TRBD1 (6 bases). Germline V gene data show CDR1 as MNHEY and CDR2 as SMNVEV (reference sequence). V lost 5 bases to trimming and J lost 9 bases, with 8 bases between them. The CDR3 runs 11 residues. The CDR3 spells CASSRGIEQFF. CDR3 nucleotide sequence: TGTGCCAGCAGTAGGGGGATTGAGCAGTTCTTC.

This clonotype was counted at least ten times. J is TRBJ2-1 and V is TRBV20-1, with TRBD2 identical over 8 bases. The V segment lost 0 bases and the J segment 4 bases; nucleotides outside the gene matches: 8. This CDR3 spans 16 amino acids. The germline CDR1 and CDR2 sequences are DFQATT and SNEGSKA (reference sequence). The CDR3, as DNA: TGCAGTGCTAGAGATTTAGGCGGGGGGACTTACAATGAGCAGTTCTTC. Translation: CSARDLGGGTYNEQFF.

This clonotype occurred many times. The V call is TRBV4-1, the J call TRBJ2-7, with TRBD2 matching over 10 bases. The germline V gene encodes CDR1 MGHRA and CDR2 YSYEKL. CDR3 length: 17 residues. V was pared by 3 bases and J by 5 bases, with 13 bases of the junction left unmatched. CDR3 amino acids: CASSQGQLAGPSDEQYF. In nucleotides, the CDR3 is TGCGCCAGCAGCCAGGGTCAACTAGCGGGACCTTCCGACGAGCAGTACTTC.

This clonotype came up many times. J is TRBJ2-1 and V is TRBV7-3; D unresolved. This CDR3 region has 13 residues. With 5 bases removed from V and 9 bases from J, the gap between germline ends came to 14 bases. Per germline, CDR1 SGHTA and CDR2 FQGTGA. The CDR3 bases are TGTGCCAGCAGCGACCCTAGTTATAGTGAGCAGTTCTTC. Translation: CASSDPSYSEQFF.

This chain's CDR3 is CASRGTGGDTGELFF. The DNA of the CDR3 is TGTGCCAGCAGGGGGACAGGGGGGGACACCGGGGAGCTGTTTTTT. V usage is TRBV12-3 or TRBV12-4 and J usage is TRBJ2-2; TRBD1 agrees at 11 bases. J lost 3 bases, V lost 6 bases, and 3 bases had no gene match. CDR3 size: 15 residues.

About this clonotype: A much larger clone sits a single nucleotide away, making a read error possible. The chain employs TRBV4-1 and TRBJ2-1; TRBD2 aligns across 10 bases. Germline assignment: CDR1 MGHRA and CDR2 YSYEKL. The CDR3 sequence is 15 residues long. The CDR3 loop reads CANSQAGGRGNEQFF. In nucleotides, the CDR3 is TGCGCCAACAGCCAAGCGGGGGGGCGTGGCAATGAGCAGTTCTTC.

This clonotype has ten or more counts. The V call is TRBV7-8, the J call TRBJ2-7; TRBD2 matches 10 bases. The length of the CDR3 is 17 residues. CDR1 is SGHVS, CDR2 FQNEAQ, per germline. The junction had 10 bases not matched to a gene; V was cut back by 3 bases and J by 2 bases. CDR3 protein: CASSFIAGGPSPYEQYF. As DNA, the CDR3 is TGTGCCAGCAGCTTTATAGCGGGAGGCCCCTCTCCCTACGAGCAGTACTTC.

This clonotype has ten or more counts. This CDR3 reads CASSLFLNNEQFF. CDR3 coding DNA: TGTGCCAGCAGCTTATTCCTAAACAATGAGCAGTTCTTC. The chain recombines TRBV11-3 with TRBJ2-1; D gene uncertain. The CDR3 extends over 13 amino acids. Trimming stripped 2 bases from V and 5 bases from J, with 7 bases between. Germline V gene sequence: CDR1 SGHNT, CDR2 YENEEA.

About this clonotype itself: A much more abundant neighbour one base away suggests this may be a read error. The chain has TRBV6-1 and TRBJ1-2; perhaps TRBD1 as D (5 bases). Germline CDR1 and CDR2: MNHNS and SASEGT. The CDR3 sequence is 15 residues long. CDR3 nucleotide sequence: TGTGCCAGCAGTGAACAGGGCGGGGTTAACTATGGCCACACCTTC. This codes for CASSEQGGVNYGHTF.

Of note for this clonotype: A read error may explain this, as a much larger clone is one base away. The chain uses TRBV7-3 and TRBJ2-7; 9 bases agree with TRBD2. This CDR3 is built from 14 residues. V gave up 4 bases and J gave up 7 bases; unmatched junction bases: 8. In germline, CDR1 is SGHTA, CDR2 FQGTGA. CDR3 protein: CASSSAGGADEQYF. The CDR3 DNA follows: TGTGCCAGCAGCTCCGCGGGGGGGGCCGATGAGCAGTACTTC.

This clonotype was recorded at least ten times. The chain couples TRBV7-9 to TRBJ1-6; 10 positions match TRBD1. The V segment lost 1 base and the J segment 9 bases; nucleotides outside the gene matches: 0. Germline CDR1 SEHNR, CDR2 FQNEAQ (reference sequence). The CDR3 runs to 14 residues. The chain's CDR3 is CASSLGDRGSPLHF. The CDR3 nucleotides read TGTGCCAGCAGCTTAGGGGACAGGGGTTCACCCCTCCACTTT. The full variable domain, rest sourced from reference TRBV7-9 and TRBJ1-6, is DTGVSQNPRHKITKRGQNVTFRCDPISEHNRLYWYRQTLGQGPEFLTYFQNEAQLEKSRLLSDRFSAERPKGSFSTLEIQRTEQGDSAMYLCASSLGDRGSPLHFGNGTRLTVT.

This clonotype was observed at least ten times. The J gene is TRBJ1-2, the V gene TRBV14; D uncertain. V gave up 1 base and J gave up 4 bases, with 4 bases separating them. The CDR3 loop spans 12 amino acids. Germline lookup yields CDR1 SGHDN and CDR2 FVKESK. The CDR3 DNA sequence: TGTGCCAGCAGCCAAGGGTTCTATGGCTACACCTTC. Protein product: CASSQGFYGYTF.

In the case of this clonotype: The conserved phenylalanine or tryptophan normally closing the CDR3 is absent here, so this likely arose from a read error. J is TRBJ2-1 and V is TRBV29-1; TRBD2 matches 8 bases. The CDR3 runs to 18 residues. CDR1 and CDR2 (germline): SQVTM, ANQGSEA. Unmatched junction bases numbered 13, after V lost 3 bases and J lost 0 bases. This chain's CDR3 is CSVEGGPAGENSYNEQFS. The CDR3 DNA reads TGCAGCGTTGAGGGAGGACCAGCGGGAGAAAACTCCTACAATGAGCAGTTCTCC.

This sequence joins TRBV20-1 and TRBJ2-5, with 11 bases fitting TRBD2. Germline V gives CDR1 DFQATT, CDR2 SNEGSKA (reference sequence). This CDR3 is 14 amino acids long. J lost 10 bases, V lost 4 bases, and 11 bases had no gene match. Written as DNA, the CDR3 is TGCAGTGCTACCCCGGGACTAGCGGAAGGGAACCAGTACTTC. It translates to CSATPGLAEGNQYF.

There are many counts of this clonotype. The rearrangement uses TRBV5-6 and TRBJ2-7, with 10 bases aligning to TRBD2. The ends lost 1 base at V and 1 base at J; junction bases unmatched: 8. Germline-derived CDR1 and CDR2 are SGHDT and YYEEEE. CDR3 length: 17 amino acids. The CDR3 sequence: CASSLMLAGVKSYEQYF. DNA for the CDR3: TGTGCCAGCAGCTTGATGCTAGCGGGAGTGAAGTCCTACGAGCAGTACTTC.

Ten or more counts support this clonotype. The genes are TRBV7-9 and TRBJ2-3; TRBD2 matches 11 bases. Per germline, CDR1 SEHNR and CDR2 FQNEAQ (reference sequence). This CDR3 is 14 amino acids long. V was pared by 9 bases and J by 4 bases, with 6 bases of the junction left unmatched. The CDR3 loop reads CASGTSGSADTQYF. The CDR3 nucleotides are TGTGCCAGTGGGACTAGCGGATCGGCAGATACGCAGTATTTT.

This clonotype was picked up many times. V usage is TRBV6-5 and J usage is TRBJ2-1; TRBD1 agrees at 8 bases. The CDR3 has 15 amino acids. CDR1 and CDR2 (germline): MNHEY, SVGAGI. The trim removed 6 bases at V and 6 bases at J, leaving 10 bases unmatched. CDR3 region: CASRGRTGIPNEQFF. In DNA, the CDR3 is TGTGCCAGCAGAGGACGGACAGGGATTCCCAATGAGCAGTTCTTC.

A remark on this clonotype: One base away lies a much larger clone, so this may be a sequencing read error. The chain combines TRBV5-1 with TRBJ2-3, with D perhaps TRBD1 or TRBD2 (5 bases each). This CDR3 spans 14 amino acids. Trimming cost V 2 bases and J 4 bases, with 11 bases left between them. CDR1 SGHRS and CDR2 YFSETQ come from the germline V gene. The CDR3 DNA follows: TGCGCCAGCAGCTTTGAGGGGCGCGCAGATACGCAGTATTTT. The encoded protein is CASSFEGRADTQYF.

This clonotype occurred many times. The genes are TRBV4-2 and TRBJ2-5; a possible D gene is TRBD2 (6 bases). In germline, CDR1 is LGHNA, CDR2 YNFKEQ. Trimming took off 0 bases at V and 1 base at J, with 12 bases between the two ends. This CDR3 is 16 amino acids long. The CDR3 sequence is CASSQDLAGTQETQYF. CDR3 bases: TGTGCCAGCAGCCAAGATCTGGCGGGGACCCAAGAGACCCAGTACTTC.

At least ten counts were recorded for this clonotype. This sequence joins TRBV20-1 and TRBJ2-3; either TRBD1 or TRBD2 may fit D (5 bases each). Germline loops: CDR1 DFQATT, CDR2 SNEGSKA (reference sequence). This CDR3 spans 16 amino acids. V was trimmed by 6 bases and J by 0 bases, leaving 19 bases between them. In DNA form, the CDR3 reads TGCAGTGCCCAAAAAGTGAGGGGCCTAAGCACAGATACGCAGTATTTT. It codes for CSAQKVRGLSTDTQYF.

This clonotype was recorded once. Possible read error: a much larger clone is one base away. CDR3 in amino acids: CASSRTTGTTGELSF. Written as DNA, the CDR3 is TGTGCCAGCTCACGGACGACAGGAACCACCGGGGAGCTGTCTTTT. This chain connects TRBV18 to TRBJ2-2; the D gene is possibly TRBD1 (6 bases). The germline V gene has CDR1 KGHSH and CDR2 LQKENI. CDR3 length equals 15 residues.

DNA for the CDR3: TGTGCCAGCAGTTTCCCTAGCGGGAGTCTACGGGATACGCAGTATTTT. It specifies CASSFPSGSLRDTQYF. V and J are TRBV28 and TRBJ2-3, with TRBD2 matching over 10 bases. In germline, CDR1 is MDHEN, CDR2 SYDVKM. The CDR3 runs 16 residues. The ends lost 3 bases at V and 6 bases at J; junction bases unmatched: 9.

As for this clonotype: A single base separates this from a much larger clone, so it may be a read error. The CDR3 DNA reads TGTGCCACCAGTGATCCCGGACAGGGTGGAAAGACCCAGTACTTC. Its translation is CATSDPGQGGKTQYF. This sequence joins TRBV24-1 and TRBJ2-5; TRBD1 aligns across 8 bases. Per germline, CDR1 KGHDR and CDR2 SFDVKD. J lost 6 bases, V lost 3 bases, and 8 bases had no gene match. The CDR3 covers 15 residues.